These T cell receptor beta chains were read from a single sample in a study of beta chain features in type 1 diabetes. Assay: immunoSEQ multiplex PCR; the TCRdb copy retains only in-frame clones and omits some. Found here are approximately 150,000 clones, less than 9.5% of them singletons; the top ten hold 2% to 2.5%. Sequenced input: central memory CD4+ T cells from blood. The origin of the receptors is a woman aged 18-29 years in good health. The CDR3 runs from the conserved cysteine through the conserved F or W. The D gene is left open where the match is weak. Size tells how often a clone was seen (once, few, many) or the class of an expanded clone, and some rows leave it out.

few	TRBJ2-5	TRBV19	.	TGTGCCAGTAGTAATCTTATCGGGGAGACCCAGTACTTC	CASSNLIGETQYF
.	TRBJ1-2	TRBV7-9	.	TGTGCCGGAACTCTAGAGGGAGGCCCCTCTGGCTACACCTTC	CAGTLEGGPSGYTF
.	TRBJ2-1	TRBV7-7	.	TGTGCTAGCAGCTTGTCGGTCCGCCGCAATGAGCAGTTCTTC	CASSLSVRRNEQFF
.	TRBJ2-6	TRBV11-2	.	TGTGCCAGCACCCTTGGAGGGGGCGCCGGGGCCAACGTCCTGACTTTC	CASTLGGGAGANVLTF
.	TRBJ1-1	TRBV5-1	.	TGCGCCAGCAGCCCGGCCCGGGGGGAGGCTTTCTTT	CASSPARGEAFF
.	TRBJ1-1	TRBV18	.	TGTGCCAGCTCACCATCCAACAGGCGCAGCGAAGCTTTCTTT	CASSPSNRRSEAFF
.	TRBJ1-2	TRBV2	.	TGTGCCAGCAGGGAGGACGGCAACTATGGCTACACCTTC	CASREDGNYGYTF
.	TRBJ1-1	TRBV2	TRBD1	TGTGCCAGCAGAGACGGGACAGGGGCCGGTCGAGCTTTCTTT	CASRDGTGAGRAFF
.	TRBJ1-1	TRBV5-1	.	TGCGCCAGCAGCTTGGCCGCAGGTATGAACACTGAAGCTTTCTTT	CASSLAAGMNTEAFF
.	TRBJ1-2	TRBV11-2	TRBD1	TGTGCCAGCGCCCCGGGAGACAGGGGGCGCGGAGGCTACACCTTC	CASAPGDRGRGGYTF
many	TRBJ1-1	TRBV7-3	.	TGTGCCAGCAGCCCTAGTGGGTTCGGAATCTACACTGAAGCTTTCTTT	CASSPSGFGIYTEAFF
few	TRBJ1-2	TRBV29-1	.	TGCAGCGTTGGTGAAAAGGCAGGGGCCTACACCTTC	CSVGEKAGAYTF
.	TRBJ2-1	TRBV7-2	.	TGTGCCAGCAGCCTCCCAGGGAATGAGCAGTTCTTC	CASSLPGNEQFF
.	TRBJ2-7	TRBV27	.	TGTGCCAGCAGTTTTCTCCCCTCCTACGAGCAGTACTTC	CASSFLPSYEQYF
few	TRBJ1-1	TRBV10-3	TRBD1	TGTGCCTCTAGGACCGACAGGGGGAACACTGAAGCTTTCTTT	CASRTDRGNTEAFF
.	TRBJ2-5	TRBV7-9	.	TGTGCCAGCAGCTTAAACAGTGAAGAGACCCAGTACTTC	CASSLNSEETQYF
few	TRBJ2-3	TRBV2	TRBD2	TGTGCCAGCAGTCTAGGGACTAGCCAACTAGATACGCAGTATTTT	CASSLGTSQLDTQYF
few	TRBJ2-5	TRBV9	TRBD2	TGTGCCAGCAGCGTAGCGACGGGGGGGGAGACCCAGTACTTC	CASSVATGGETQYF
few	TRBJ2-5	TRBV7-9	.	TGTGCCAGCAGCTTAGTAGCGGGTACAGGGGAGACCCAGTACTTC	CASSLVAGTGETQYF
few	TRBJ2-5	TRBV4-1	TRBD1	TGCGCCAGCAGCCCGGGGAAGGACAGGGGGCGCCAAGAGACCCAGTACTTC	CASSPGKDRGRQETQYF
.	TRBJ1-6	TRBV7-2	.	TGTGCCAGCAGCTCTCAGGGTGATGGTAATTCACCCCTCCACTTT	CASSSQGDGNSPLHF
many	TRBJ2-3	TRBV7-3	TRBD2	TGTGCCAGCAGCTCCGGGGGGGCTACGCAGTATTTT	CASSSGGATQYF
.	TRBJ1-1	TRBV4-3	TRBD1	TGCGCCAGCAGCCGAGAGGACAGGACTGAAGCTTTCTTT	CASSREDRTEAFF
few	TRBJ2-1	TRBV19	TRBD2	TGTGCCAGTAGTGTAGGACTAGCGCATGAGCAGTTCTTC	CASSVGLAHEQFF
few	TRBJ1-6	TRBV28	TRBD1	TGTGCCAGCTCTCTGCCGGGACAGGTGGATTCACCCCTCCACTTT	CASSLPGQVDSPLHF
few	TRBJ1-6	TRBV6-1	TRBD1	TGTGCCAGCAGTGAACACCAGGGGGCAACCACCGTTTCACCCCTCCACTTT	CASSEHQGATTVSPLHF
few	TRBJ2-2	TRBV11-1	TRBD2	TGTGCCAGCAGCGGACTAGCGGTTCACACCGGGGAGCTGTTTTTT	CASSGLAVHTGELFF
few	TRBJ2-6	TRBV5-1	TRBD2	TGCGCCAGCAGCAGGGGACTATCCCCCAACTCTGGGGCCAACGTCCTGACTTTC	CASSRGLSPNSGANVLTF
.	TRBJ2-5	TRBV30	.	TGTGCCTGGAGGACTGGAGGTGAAGAGACCCAGTACTTC	CAWRTGGEETQYF
few	TRBJ2-3	TRBV5-1	.	TGCGCCAGCAGCTTGGGACAGACTAGCACAGATACGCAGTATTTT	CASSLGQTSTDTQYF
.	TRBJ2-7	TRBV7-9	TRBD1	TGTGCCAGCAACCTAGGGACAGGGCGTAGCTACGAGCAGTACTTC	CASNLGTGRSYEQYF
few	TRBJ1-1	TRBV5-6	.	TGTGCCAGCAGCCCCGACAGCTACACTGAAGCTTTCTTT	CASSPDSYTEAFF
.	TRBJ2-1	TRBV15	.	TGTGCCACCAGCAGACACAACAATGAGCAGTTCTTC	CATSRHNNEQFF
.	TRBJ2-7	TRBV11-1	TRBD1	TGTGCCAGCAGCTTACTCTCGGGACAGGGCGAGCAGTACTTC	CASSLLSGQGEQYF
.	TRBJ2-1	TRBV5-1	.	TGCGCCAGCAGCTCGACAGTAGAGAACAATGAGCAGTTCTTC	CASSSTVENNEQFF
.	TRBJ1-6	TRBV5-1	TRBD1	TGCGCCAGCAGCCCCAGCTCAGGGGGCGCGGATTCACCCCTCCACTTT	CASSPSSGGADSPLHF
.	TRBJ1-1	TRBV7-2	.	TGTGCCAGCAGCCCGCTCTCCGGTGCGGGATTAGTTCGACCAGAAGCTTTCTTT	CASSPLSGAGLVRPEAFF
.	TRBJ2-7	TRBV11-3	.	TGTGCCAGCAGCTTAGATCAGGTCAGCTACGAGCAGTACTTC	CASSLDQVSYEQYF
.	TRBJ2-1	TRBV18	TRBD1	TGTGCCAGCTCACCAGTCCGGGACAGGGACTACAATGAGCAGTTCTTC	CASSPVRDRDYNEQFF
few	TRBJ2-3	TRBV5-4	.	TGTGCCAGCAGCCTAGATCAGGCCCGGGGTACGCAGTATTTT	CASSLDQARGTQYF
.	TRBJ1-2	TRBV11-3	.	TGTGCCAGCAGCTTAACTGATCTCGACTATGGCTACACCTTC	CASSLTDLDYGYTF
few	TRBJ2-5	TRBV11-2	TRBD2	TGTGCCAGCAGCTTTGCTGCCGGGACTAGCGTAGAGACCCAGTACTTC	CASSFAAGTSVETQYF
.	TRBJ1-4	TRBV7-2	.	TGTGCCAGCAGCTTAATCGCAACTAATGAAAAACTGTTTTTT	CASSLIATNEKLFF
few	TRBJ2-1	TRBV7-3	.	TGTGCCAGCAACTTACAGACATACAATGAGCAGTTCTTC	CASNLQTYNEQFF
few	TRBJ2-3	TRBV6-1	.	TGTGCCAGCAGTGAAGACGGGAGTACAGATACGCAGTATTTT	CASSEDGSTDTQYF
few	TRBJ2-1	TRBV7-9	TRBD2	TGTGCCAGCAGCTGGGTATCTAGCGGGGGGAATGAGCAGTTCTTC	CASSWVSSGGNEQFF
.	TRBJ2-3	TRBV6-5	.	TGTGCCAGCAGTACGGGGACAGATACGCAGTATTTT	CASSTGTDTQYF
few	TRBJ2-7	TRBV5-5	TRBD1	TGTGCCAGCAGCTTCCGGGACAGAGACTACGAGCAGTACTTC	CASSFRDRDYEQYF
few	TRBJ2-6	TRBV5-4	.	TGTGCCAGCAGGCCCCAGGGTATGGGGGCCAACGTCCTGACTTTC	CASRPQGMGANVLTF
.	TRBJ2-3	TRBV6-1	.	TGTGCCAGCAGAGGGCCAGCGGCAGATACGCAGTATTTT	CASRGPAADTQYF
many	TRBJ1-2	TRBV7-9	.	TGTGCCAGCAGCTTAGCGTCAGGGAATGGCTACACCTTC	CASSLASGNGYTF
.	TRBJ2-3	TRBV27	TRBD2	TGTGCCAGCAGTCCAAAGGCGGGAGGCCGCACAGATACGCAGTATTTT	CASSPKAGGRTDTQYF
few	TRBJ2-4	TRBV4-2	.	TGTGCCAGCAGCCCCTCACGGGATAGGGTAGTTCAGTACTTC	CASSPSRDRVVQYF
few	TRBJ2-1	TRBV15	.	TGTGCCACCAGCACCAAGCGCGGGACAGAAGGGAGGAATGAGCAGTTCTTC	CATSTKRGTEGRNEQFF
.	TRBJ2-7	TRBV11-2	.	TGTGCCAGCAGCGTAAGCTACGAGCAGTACTTC	CASSVSYEQYF
.	TRBJ1-2	TRBV30	.	TGTGCCTGGAGTTACAGACCGACCGGCTACACCTTC	CAWSYRPTGYTF
.	TRBJ2-2	TRBV10-3	TRBD1	TGTGCCATCAGCAACAGGGGGGACACCGGGGAGCTGTTTTTT	CAISNRGDTGELFF